Sequencing of this TCR beta chain was carried out in a study of blood T cells in healthy people across ages (dated by TCRdb to about 2015). About the study as a whole: Template switching captured roughly one uniquely barcoded TCR beta cDNA molecule per two T cells in model experiments. The study measured age-related changes in TCR beta repertoire diversity using deep sequencing normalized with unique cDNA molecular identifiers. Donors were grouped into four age groups: young (average roughly 15 years), middle-aged (39), aged (around 60) and long-lived (approximately 78). To avoid experimental bias, donors of different ages were distributed randomly across sequencing lanes. Using the same blood draw, the study looked at two additional independent replicas of 1 million unique cDNA reads for two donors, one aged 18 to 29 and the other aged 80 or older.

The donors were roughly 39 Caucasian individuals from Russia, aged about 6 to 95 years, who were systemically healthy. Each donor gave roughly 9 milliliters of peripheral blood, drawn into EDTA-treated Vacutainer tubes. PBMCs were isolated by Ficoll-Paque density-gradient centrifugation, with at least 7 million obtained per sample. Trizol reagent was used to extract total RNA from the PBMCs, yielding at least 5 micrograms per sample. For every donor, flow cytometry on a PBMC aliquot measured the percentage of naive CD45RAhigh/CD27high T cells. Here is what the overall study found, with its caveats: Because profiling used bulk unsorted PBMCs, naive and antigen-experienced compartments could not be compared conclusively. A strong correlation was found between observed TCR beta diversity and the percentage of naive T cells measured by flow cytometry. As age increased, observed TCR beta diversity per million T cells dropped in a roughly linear way, and a significant reduction was already evident by age about 36. The long-lived group showed more naive CD4+ T cells, fewer expanded clones and increased TCR diversity than the aged group, suggesting age selection. Because donor CMV infection status was unknown, age-related changes in expanded clonotypes were potentially confounded. Estimates of total diversity based on one million sequenced T cells were regarded as lower bounds and as underestimates.

The protocol used for the library was 5' RACE. The sample was run on an Illumina HiSeq 2500. A second PCR of 7 to 11 cycles was run with a J-beta primer mix and a sample-barcoded 5' primer. A unique molecular identifier was introduced onto each TCR beta cDNA molecule by a template-switch 5' adaptor carrying 12 random nucleotides. At least 2.5 million CDR3-containing paired-end reads were obtained from each sample. The Mint cDNA synthesis kit, primed by a TRBC-specific oligonucleotide, was used to synthesize first-strand cDNA from all RNA. Following uracil-DNA glycosylase treatment, a first 18-cycle PCR with universal primers M1SS and BC2_uni_R was performed on all cDNA. As for the original processing: For normalization, 1 million high-quality reads were randomly selected from each sample, with every read carrying a distinct molecular identifier. Instead of being binned into consensus sequences, reads that shared molecular identifiers were thrown out. MiTCR, run with a Q25 quality threshold and the strictest error-elimination algorithm, handled CDR3 identification, clonotype clustering and error correction. A nonparametric unseen species model with Euler transformation was used to estimate lower-bound total TCR beta diversity. In-frame beta chains were kept once TCRdb had trimmed the public reads at Q25 with fastp and called clones with MiXCR. Records with the same CDR3 protein are collapsed into one entry carrying the most frequent genes and DNA. The authors' filters were not applied to this entry. This sample is represented by about 970,000 distinct CDR3 sequences; 51% of them were singletons. In total, the top ten clones hold over 20% of the sample.

Of note for this clonotype: There is no known antigen for this receptor. No per-base quality is available; no much larger clone lies one base away.

From the germline V gene, CDR1 is SGHAT and CDR2 is FQNNGV. Its CDR3 holds 15 amino acids, cysteine through phenylalanine. Here the CDR3 DNA is all that survives: 45 bases in frame from base 1. Trimming leaves V shorter by 5 bases and J shorter by 4 bases, with the junction holding 8 bases beyond the gene matches. The clonotype originates from a woman aged 55 to 70 in good health. The specimen sequenced was blood. The chain was built from TRBV11-2 and TRBJ2-1, and TRBD2 aligns with 7 junction nucleotides. The CDR3 region reads CASSPASGIYNEQFF. The nucleotide sequence is TGTGCCAGCAGCCCCGCAAGCGGGATTTACAATGAGCAGTTCTTC.